This T cell receptor beta chain was recovered during a study of cytomegalovirus exposure and HLA in healthy donors. Study information: An early release of data contained approximately 80 million unique TCRs, which came from HLA-typed donors. General observations from the study: Across donors, sequencing depth was assumed by presence/absence analyses to be roughly uniform. Some highly shared sequence variants likely arose as a pipeline artifact.

CDR1 and CDR2 (germline): LGHNA, YSLEER. The V end was cut by 0 bases, the J end by 3 bases, with 18 bases between. This CDR3 is built from 17 residues. Use of 60 Vbeta and 13 Jbeta primers characterized the PCR. Data came from immunoSEQ multiplex PCR; TCRdb stores just in-frame clones and leaves some out. This table holds 120,000 or so clones, 83% found once. Regarding this clone: Its specificity is not known.

The TCR comes from a woman aged 40-49 years in good health and CMV-seropositive. The rearrangement links TRBV4-3 to TRBJ2-7; a weak D match, TRBD2 (5 bases). Sequences were obtained from PBMCs. The CDR3 protein is CASSQDRAQRFNYEQYF. In DNA, the CDR3 is TGCGCCAGCAGCCAAGATCGGGCACAGCGGTTCAACTACGAGCAGTACTTC.